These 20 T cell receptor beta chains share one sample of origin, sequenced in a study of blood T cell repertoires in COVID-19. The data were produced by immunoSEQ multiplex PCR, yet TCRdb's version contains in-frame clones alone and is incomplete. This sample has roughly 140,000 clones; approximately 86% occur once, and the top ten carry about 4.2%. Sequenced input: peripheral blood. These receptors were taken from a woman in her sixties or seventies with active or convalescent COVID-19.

Written as DNA, the CDR3 is TGCGCCAGCAGCTTGGGGCTAGCAGATTCCACAGATACGCAGTATTTT. As protein: CASSLGLADSTDTQYF. This rearrangement joins TRBV5-1 to TRBJ2-3; possible D gene TRBD2, 5 bases. V was clipped by 0 bases and J by 2 bases, with 13 bases between them. The CDR3 spans 16 residues. Germline CDR1 SGHRS, CDR2 YFSETQ.

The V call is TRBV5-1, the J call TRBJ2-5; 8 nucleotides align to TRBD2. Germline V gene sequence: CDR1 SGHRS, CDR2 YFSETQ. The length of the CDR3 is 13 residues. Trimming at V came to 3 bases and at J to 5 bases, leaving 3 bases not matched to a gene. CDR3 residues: CASSSTSVETQYF. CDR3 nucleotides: TGCGCCAGCAGCTCGACTAGCGTGGAGACCCAGTACTTC.

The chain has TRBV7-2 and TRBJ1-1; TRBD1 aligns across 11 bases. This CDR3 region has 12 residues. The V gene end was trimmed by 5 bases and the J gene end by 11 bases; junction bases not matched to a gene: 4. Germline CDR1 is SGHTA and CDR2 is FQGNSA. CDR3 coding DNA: TGTGCCAGCAGCCGGACAGGGGGCCCTGCTTTCTTT. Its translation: CASSRTGGPAFF.

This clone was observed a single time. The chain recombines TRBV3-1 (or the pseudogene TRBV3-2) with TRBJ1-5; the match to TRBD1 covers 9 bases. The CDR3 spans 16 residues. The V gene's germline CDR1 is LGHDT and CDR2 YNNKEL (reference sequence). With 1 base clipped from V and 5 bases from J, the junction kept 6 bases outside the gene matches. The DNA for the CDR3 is TGTGCCAGCAGCCAAGGAGGGGACAGGGTCCATCAGCCCCAGCATTTT. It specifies CASSQGGDRVHQPQHF.

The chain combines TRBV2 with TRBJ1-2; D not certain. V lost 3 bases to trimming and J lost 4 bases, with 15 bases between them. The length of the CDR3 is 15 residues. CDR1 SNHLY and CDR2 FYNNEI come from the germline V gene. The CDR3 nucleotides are TGTGCCAGCAGTGACGAGTCTATTCCCACCTATGGCTACACCTTC. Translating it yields CASSDESIPTYGYTF.

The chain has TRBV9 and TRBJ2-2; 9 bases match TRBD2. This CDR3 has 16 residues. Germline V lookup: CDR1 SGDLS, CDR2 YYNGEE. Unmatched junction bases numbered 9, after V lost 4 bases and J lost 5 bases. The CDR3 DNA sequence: TGTGCCAGCAGCCCCATAGCGGGGGACCTTACCGGGGAGCTGTTTTTT. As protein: CASSPIAGDLTGELFF. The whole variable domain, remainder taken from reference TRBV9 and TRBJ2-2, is DSGVTQTPKHLITATGQRVTLRCSPRSGDLSVYWYQQSLDQGLQFLIQYYNGEERAKGNILERFSAQQFPDLHSELNLSSLELGDSALYFCASSPIAGDLTGELFFGEGSRLTVL.

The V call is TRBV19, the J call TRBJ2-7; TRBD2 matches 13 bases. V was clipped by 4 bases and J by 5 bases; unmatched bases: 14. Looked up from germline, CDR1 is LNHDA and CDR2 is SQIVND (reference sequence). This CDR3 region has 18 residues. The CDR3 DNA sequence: TGTGCCAGTAGTACAGGGGGCGCCGGGACTAGCGGGGTACACGAGCAGTACTTC. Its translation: CASSTGGAGTSGVHEQYF.

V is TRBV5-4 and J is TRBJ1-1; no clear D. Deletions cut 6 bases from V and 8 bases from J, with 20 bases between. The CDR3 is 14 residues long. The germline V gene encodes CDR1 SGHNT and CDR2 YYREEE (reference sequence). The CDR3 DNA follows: TGTGCCAGCACTCTACAGTCATCGGCTTCCGAAGCTTTCTTT. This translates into CASTLQSSASEAFF.

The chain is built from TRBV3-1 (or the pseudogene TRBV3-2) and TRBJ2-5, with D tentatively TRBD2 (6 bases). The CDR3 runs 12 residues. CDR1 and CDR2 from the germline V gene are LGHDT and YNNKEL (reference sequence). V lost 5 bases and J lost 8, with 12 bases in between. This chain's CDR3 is CASSWRDRTQYF. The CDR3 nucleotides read TGTGCCAGCAGCTGGCGGGACCGCACCCAGTACTTC.

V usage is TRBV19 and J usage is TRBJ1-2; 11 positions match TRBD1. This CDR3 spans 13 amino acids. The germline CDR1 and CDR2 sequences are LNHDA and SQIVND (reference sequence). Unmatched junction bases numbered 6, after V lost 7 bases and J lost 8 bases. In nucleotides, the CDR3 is TGTGCCAGTAACCCCGGGACAGGGGGAGGCTACACCTTC. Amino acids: CASNPGTGGGYTF.

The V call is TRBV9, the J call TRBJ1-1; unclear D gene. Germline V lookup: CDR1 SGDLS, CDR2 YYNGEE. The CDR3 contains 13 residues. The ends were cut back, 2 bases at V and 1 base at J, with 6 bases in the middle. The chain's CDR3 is CASSVRENTEAFF. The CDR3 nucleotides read TGTGCCAGCAGCGTCCGGGAGAACACTGAAGCTTTCTTT.

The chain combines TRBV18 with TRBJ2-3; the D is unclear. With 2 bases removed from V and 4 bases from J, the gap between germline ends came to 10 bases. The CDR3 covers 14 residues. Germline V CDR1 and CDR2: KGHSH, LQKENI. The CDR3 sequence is CASSPGIAADTQYF. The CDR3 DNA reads TGTGCCAGCTCACCAGGAATAGCAGCAGATACGCAGTATTTT.

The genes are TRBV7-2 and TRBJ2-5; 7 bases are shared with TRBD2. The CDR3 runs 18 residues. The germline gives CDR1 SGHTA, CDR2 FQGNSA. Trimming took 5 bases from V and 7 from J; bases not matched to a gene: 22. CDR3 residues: CASSTLGRGSQIFGTQYF. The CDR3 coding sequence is TGTGCCAGCAGCACACTCGGGCGGGGGAGCCAGATTTTTGGGACCCAGTACTTC. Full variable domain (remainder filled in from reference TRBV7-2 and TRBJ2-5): GAGVSQSPSNKVTEKGKDVELRCDPISGHTALYWYRQSLGQGLEFLIYFQGNSAPDKSGLPSDRFSAERTGGSVSTLTIQRTQQEDSAVYLCASSTLGRGSQIFGTQYFGPGTRLLVL.

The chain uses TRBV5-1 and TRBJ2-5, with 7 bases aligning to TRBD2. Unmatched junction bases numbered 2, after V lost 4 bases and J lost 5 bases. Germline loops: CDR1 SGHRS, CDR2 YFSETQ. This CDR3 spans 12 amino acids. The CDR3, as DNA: TGCGCCAGCAGCCCCGGGAGGGAGACCCAGTACTTC. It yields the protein CASSPGRETQYF.

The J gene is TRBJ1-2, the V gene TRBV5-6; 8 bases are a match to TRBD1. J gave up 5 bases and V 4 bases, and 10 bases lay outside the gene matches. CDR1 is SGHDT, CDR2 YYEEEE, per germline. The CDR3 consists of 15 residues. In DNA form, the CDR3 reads TGTGCCAGCAGCCTTACGGACAGGGTTGGGTATGGCTACACCTTC. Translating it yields CASSLTDRVGYGYTF.

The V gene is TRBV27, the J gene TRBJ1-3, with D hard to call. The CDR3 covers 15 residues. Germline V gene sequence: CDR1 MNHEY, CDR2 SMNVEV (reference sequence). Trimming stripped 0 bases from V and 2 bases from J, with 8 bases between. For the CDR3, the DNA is TGTGCCAGCAGTTTATCCCGACTAGCTGGAAACACCATATATTTT. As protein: CASSLSRLAGNTIYF.

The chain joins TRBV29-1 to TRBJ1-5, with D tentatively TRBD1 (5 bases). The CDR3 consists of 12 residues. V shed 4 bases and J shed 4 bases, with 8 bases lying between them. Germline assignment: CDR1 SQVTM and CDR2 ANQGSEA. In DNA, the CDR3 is TGCAGCGTTGGACAGCATAATCAGCCCCAGCATTTT. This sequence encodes CSVGQHNQPQHF.

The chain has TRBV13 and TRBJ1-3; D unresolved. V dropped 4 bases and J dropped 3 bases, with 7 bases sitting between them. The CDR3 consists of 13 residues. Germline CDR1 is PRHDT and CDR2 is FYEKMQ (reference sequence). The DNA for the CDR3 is TGTGCCAGCAGCTCCGTAGATGGAAACACCATATATTTT. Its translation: CASSSVDGNTIYF.

The CDR3, as DNA: TGTGCCAGCAGCTTATTTGCACTGCCAGGGAACACTGAAGCTTTCTTT. Its protein is CASSLFALPGNTEAFF. The J gene is TRBJ1-1, the V gene TRBV7-2; no firm D call. Germline V gene sequence: CDR1 SGHTA, CDR2 FQGNSA. The CDR3 extends over 16 amino acids. V lost 2 bases to trimming and J lost 1 base, with 14 bases between them.

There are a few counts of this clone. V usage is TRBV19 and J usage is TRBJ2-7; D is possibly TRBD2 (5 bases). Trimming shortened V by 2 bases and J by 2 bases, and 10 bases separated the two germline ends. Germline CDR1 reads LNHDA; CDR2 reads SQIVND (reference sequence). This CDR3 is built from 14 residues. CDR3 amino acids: CASSIIGETYEQYF. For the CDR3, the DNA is TGTGCCAGTAGTATAATCGGGGAAACCTACGAGCAGTACTTC.